The 21 T cell receptor beta chains in this list originate from one sample, sequenced in a study of Graves' ophthalmopathy and Graves' hyperthyroidism. Amplification from RNA transcripts yielded the TCR beta CDR3 regions. Investigators did first-round RT-PCR with HTBI primers, then second-round multiplex PCR. TCRdb re-called the multiplex PCR reads with MiXCR, one entry per CDR3 protein. The sample contains 500,000 to 700,000 distinct CDR3 sequences, about a fifth of which appear only once. Sequenced sample: peripheral blood. Receptor source: a young woman with stable Graves' hyperthyroidism. Some clones in this sample may be carry-over from other donors' samples.

This clonotype was seen many times. This chain connects TRBV12-3 or TRBV12-4 to TRBJ2-2, with 10 bases matching TRBD2. The J segment lost 1 base and the V segment lost 5 bases, leaving 4 bases of the junction unmatched. The CDR3 spans 16 residues. The CDR3 DNA reads TGTGCCAGCAGTCTCCGGACTAGCGGGAACACCGGGGAGCTGTTTTTT. It codes for CASSLRTSGNTGELFF.

Many counts were recorded for this clonotype. This chain uses TRBV5-1 with TRBJ1-1; 10 bases are shared with TRBD1. This CDR3 comprises 15 residues. Trimming took 1 base from V and 3 from J; bases not matched to a gene: 3. CDR1 and CDR2 from the germline V gene are SGHRS and YFSETQ. CDR3: CASSLKDRGYTEAFF. For the CDR3, the DNA is TGCGCCAGCAGCTTGAAGGACAGGGGGTACACTGAAGCTTTCTTT.

The sample holds many counts of this clonotype. The rearrangement uses TRBV20-1 and TRBJ2-7; 8 bases match TRBD1. V gave up 3 bases and J gave up 1 base; unmatched junction bases: 8. Germline CDR1 reads DFQATT; CDR2 reads SNEGSKA (reference sequence). CDR3 length: 15 amino acids. The CDR3 loop reads CSASEGDRRSYEQYF. The DNA for the CDR3 is TGCAGTGCTAGTGAGGGGGACAGGAGATCCTACGAGCAGTACTTC.

This clonotype was picked up many times. CDR3 region: CASSRDSAEKTQYF. The DNA of the CDR3 is TGTGCCAGCAGCCGGGACAGCGCTGAGAAGACCCAGTACTTC. The J gene is TRBJ2-5, the V gene TRBV7-9; TRBD1 matches 7 bases. The CDR3 extends over 14 amino acids. Germline CDR1 and CDR2: SEHNR and FQNEAQ (reference sequence). V dropped 5 bases and J dropped 6; count of bases not matched to a gene: 9.

This rearrangement joins TRBV3-1 to TRBJ2-7, with 10 bases fitting TRBD1. CDR1 and CDR2 from the germline V gene are LGHDT and YNNKEL (reference sequence). V lost 4 bases, J lost 7 bases, and 7 bases stayed unmatched. The CDR3 runs 14 residues. The CDR3 bases are TGTGCCAGCAGCCGTCGGGACAGGGGATGGGAGCAGTACTTC. Translated: CASSRRDRGWEQYF.

This clonotype was recorded at least ten times. CDR3 residues: CSAGLAGPEQYF. DNA for the CDR3: TGCAGTGCCGGACTAGCTGGTCCCGAGCAGTACTTC. This sequence joins TRBV20-1 and TRBJ2-7, with TRBD2 matching over 8 bases. Germline V lookup: CDR1 DFQATT, CDR2 SNEGSKA (reference sequence). J was trimmed by 6 bases and V by 6 bases; bases with no gene match: 7. The CDR3 extends over 12 amino acids.

This clonotype was counted ten times or more. This rearrangement joins TRBV12-3 or TRBV12-4 to TRBJ1-1; possibly TRBD1 for D (5 bases). Trimming took off 1 base at V and 4 bases at J, with 10 bases between the two ends. This CDR3 has 14 amino acids. CDR3: CASSLVQGATEAFF. Here the CDR3 DNA reads TGTGCCAGCAGTTTAGTGCAGGGTGCCACTGAAGCTTTCTTT.

The V gene is TRBV2, the J gene TRBJ2-7; 9 bases align to TRBD1. This CDR3 comprises 15 residues. Germline V gives CDR1 SNHLY, CDR2 FYNNEI. J gave up 5 bases and V 6 bases, and 11 bases lay outside the gene matches. The CDR3 sequence: CASSLGQGNVNEQYF. Here the CDR3 DNA reads TGTGCCAGCAGCTTAGGACAGGGGAACGTGAACGAGCAGTACTTC.

As for this clonotype: One junction end does not reproduce the germline sequence, and a read error may be involved. The chain joins TRBV20-1 to TRBJ1-2; D gene unclear. In germline, CDR1 is DFQATT, CDR2 SNEGSKA (reference sequence). The CDR3 extends over 11 amino acids. DNA of the CDR3: TGCAGTGCTATCTTTAGCTATGGTTACACCTTC. Protein sequence: CSAIFSYGYTF.

This clonotype came up many times. One end of the junction varies from germline; a read error may be responsible. V and J are TRBV11-2 and TRBJ1-2; D perhaps matches TRBD1 (5 bases). The CDR3 covers 19 residues. The germline CDR1 and CDR2 sequences are SGHAT and FQNNGV. CDR3 region: CASSLDPRRRTSPNDGYTF. Here the CDR3 DNA reads TGTGCCAGCAGCTTAGATCCCCGACGAAGGACATCCCCTAACGATGGCTACACCTTC. The full variable domain, with the rest looked up from reference TRBV11-2 and TRBJ1-2, is EAGVAQSPRYKIIEKRQSVAFWCNPISGHATLYWYQQILGQGPKLLIQFQNNGVVDDSQLPKDRFSAERLKGVDSTLKIQPAKLEDSAVYLCASSLDPRRRTSPNDGYTFGSGTRLTVV.

The chain uses TRBV6-7 and TRBJ1-2; possible D gene TRBD1, 5 bases. TRBV6-7 is given ORF status, its function remaining uncertain. Trimming stripped 8 bases from V and 8 bases from J, with 21 bases between. The CDR3 length is 14 residues. As DNA, the CDR3 is TGTGCCAGCGACACAGGACGGAAACCTCGCGGCTACACCTTC. This sequence encodes CASDTGRKPRGYTF.

The V call is TRBV13, the J call TRBJ1-6; D is uncertain. Germline assignment: CDR1 PRHDT and CDR2 FYEKMQ (reference sequence). Trimming stripped 3 bases from V and 0 bases from J, with 9 bases between. The CDR3 covers 16 residues. The CDR3 nucleotides read TGTGCCAGCAGCTTCCGGGTTAGCTCCTATAATTCACCCCTCCACTTT. Protein product: CASSFRVSSYNSPLHF.

This clonotype was recorded many times. The CDR3 sequence is CASSTADTIYEQYF. CDR3 nucleotide sequence: TGTGCCAGCAGCACCGCCGACACCATCTACGAGCAGTACTTC. The chain carries TRBV27 and TRBJ2-7; D is unclear. Germline CDR1 reads MNHEY; CDR2 reads SMNVEV (reference sequence). Trimming stripped 6 bases from V and 3 bases from J, with 15 bases between. This CDR3 spans 14 amino acids.

This clonotype was recorded many times. The chain is built from TRBV15 and TRBJ1-2; D is perhaps TRBD1 (6 bases). Trimming pared 5 bases from V and 7 bases from J, leaving 17 bases between. Germline loops: CDR1 LNHNV, CDR2 YYDKDF (reference sequence). The CDR3 runs to 14 residues. Here the CDR3 reads CATSRRTDHGGYTF. The DNA for the CDR3 is TGTGCCACCAGCCGCAGGACAGACCACGGTGGCTACACCTTC.

This chain links TRBV6-1 with TRBJ1-5, with D unclear. V dropped 1 base and J dropped 7 bases, with 8 bases sitting between them. Germline loops: CDR1 MNHNS, CDR2 SASEGT. This CDR3 has 13 residues. The CDR3 region has the DNA TGTGCCAGCAGTGAAGGATGGAGGCAGCCCCAGCATTTT. Its protein product is CASSEGWRQPQHF.

This chain links TRBV24-1 with TRBJ2-2; 9 positions match TRBD1. The V gene's germline CDR1 is KGHDR and CDR2 SFDVKD. The CDR3 is 17 residues long. V lost 2 bases and J lost 2; bases outside the gene matches: 5. CDR3 loop: CATSDWTGATNTGELFF. In DNA, the CDR3 is TGTGCCACCAGTGATTGGACAGGGGCAACTAACACCGGGGAGCTGTTTTTT.

The chain recombines TRBV6-1 with TRBJ1-5; D gene unclear. CDR1 and CDR2 from the germline V gene are MNHNS and SASEGT. Deletions cut 6 bases from V and 1 base from J, with 19 bases between. CDR3 length equals 17 residues. DNA of the CDR3: TGTGCCAGCAGAGAATTTGTATTACAGTTCAGCAATCAGCCCCAGCATTTT. It is translated as CASREFVLQFSNQPQHF.

This clonotype was seen at least ten times. The V gene is TRBV27, the J gene TRBJ1-1; D is unresolved. The V and J ends lost 3 bases and 3 bases respectively, with 8 bases between them. Looked up from germline, CDR1 is MNHEY and CDR2 is SMNVEV (reference sequence). The CDR3 totals 13 residues. CDR3 sequence: CASSFGFDTEAFF. In DNA, the CDR3 is TGTGCCAGCAGTTTTGGATTTGACACTGAAGCTTTCTTT.

In this sample, this clonotype turned up many times. This chain links TRBV6-1 with TRBJ1-1, with unresolved D. CDR3 length equals 13 residues. Germline-derived CDR1 and CDR2 are MNHNS and SASEGT. The germline V and J ends were trimmed by 6 bases and 3 bases, with 11 bases remaining between them. CDR3 loop: CASSLRVDTEAFF. CDR3 DNA sequence: TGTGCCAGCAGCTTGAGGGTCGACACTGAAGCTTTCTTT.

Ten or more counts support this clonotype. The chain is built from TRBV28 and TRBJ2-7; no firm D call. Trimming shortened V by 0 bases and J by 2 bases, and 11 bases separated the two germline ends. The CDR3 consists of 15 residues. Germline V gives CDR1 MDHEN, CDR2 SYDVKM. The CDR3 nucleotides read TGTGCCAGCAGTTTATGGGTGACCGAAACCTACGAGCAGTACTTC. This encodes CASSLWVTETYEQYF.

This clonotype occurred a few times. The rearrangement joins TRBV7-9 to TRBJ2-2; D is undetermined. The CDR3 length is 14 residues. V was trimmed by 5 bases and J by 7 bases, leaving 14 bases between them. CDR1 SEHNR and CDR2 FQNEAQ come from the germline V gene (reference sequence). The CDR3 DNA reads TGTGCCAGCAGCACCGGGTCTCGCGGCGGGGAGCTGTTTTTT. Translating gives CASSTGSRGGELFF.